This TCR beta chain was found in a study of blood T cells in healthy people across ages. The germline CDR1 and CDR2 sequences are MNHNS and SASEGT. This CDR3 contains 13 residues. Trimming cost V 4 bases and J 1 base, with 7 bases left between them. Next came a second PCR, run for about 6 to 12 cycles, which used a sample-barcoded 5' primer along with a J-beta primer mix. TCRdb ran MiXCR on the 5' RACE reads and lists one entry per CDR3 protein. This sample yields 550,000 to 650,000 distinct CDR3 sequences, of which approximately 30% are seen a single time; around a sixth belongs to the top ten. Healthy Caucasian individuals from Russia aged about 6 to 100 served as donors.

This clonotype originated in a woman aged 80 or over in good health. The chain employs TRBV6-1 and TRBJ1-2, with D uncertain. Sequences were obtained from blood. Written as DNA, the CDR3 is TGTGCCAGCAGTGGGGCTGTTAACTATGGCTACACCTTC. Its translation is CASSGAVNYGYTF.